These 12 T cell receptor beta chains were sequenced from one sample in a study of beta chain features in type 1 diabetes. Broader study findings: The study found moderately but significantly shorter TCRB CDR3s in all four CD4+ subsets of Type 1 diabetes patients.

No antigen is known for these receptors. cDNA synthesis used the whole RNA isolate, giving expressed TCRB sequences. This table comes from immunoSEQ multiplex PCR, and its TCRdb copy is limited to in-frame clones, with some not included. The data contain around 140,000 clones, roughly 10% of them singletons. Sequenced sample: central memory CD4+ T cells from blood. These receptors originate from a man younger than 40 with type 1 diabetes.

This chain links TRBV5-1 with TRBJ2-3, with 7 bases lining up with TRBD1. Germline values: CDR1 SGHRS, CDR2 YFSETQ. This CDR3 has 14 residues. The trim removed 3 bases at V and 1 base at J, leaving 2 bases unmatched. CDR3 bases: TGCGCCAGCAGCTCCGGGACAGGCACAGATACGCAGTATTTT. Its translation: CASSSGTGTDTQYF.

This clone showed up just a few times. The chain has TRBV9 and TRBJ2-3; the match to TRBD2 covers 8 bases. CDR1 is SGDLS and CDR2 is YYNGEE in the germline V gene. V dropped 4 bases and J dropped 3; count of bases not matched to a gene: 4. This CDR3 comprises 14 residues. The CDR3 nucleotides are TGTGCCAGCAGCTCCGCGGGGGGTACAGATACGCAGTATTTT. It translates to CASSSAGGTDTQYF. The full variable domain, with the rest looked up from reference TRBV9 and TRBJ2-3, is DSGVTQTPKHLITATGQRVTLRCSPRSGDLSVYWYQQSLDQGLQFLIQYYNGEERAKGNILERFSAQQFPDLHSELNLSSLELGDSALYFCASSSAGGTDTQYFGPGTRLTVL.

This sequence joins TRBV5-4 and TRBJ2-2, with D uncertain. This CDR3 comprises 12 residues. Trimming removed 3 bases from V and 8 bases from J, with 8 bases in between. The germline V gene encodes CDR1 SGHNT and CDR2 YYREEE (reference sequence). The CDR3 region is CASSSLGGELFF. For the CDR3, the DNA is TGTGCCAGCAGCTCTCTCGGGGGGGAGCTGTTTTTT.

This clone was seen a few times. The rearrangement joins TRBV5-4 to TRBJ1-2; D may be TRBD1 (5 bases). The CDR3 runs to 15 residues. V was cut by 4 bases and J by 7 bases, with 20 bases left in between. CDR1 is SGHNT, CDR2 YYREEE, per germline (reference sequence). The CDR3 DNA is TGTGCCAGCAGCCTAGGAGGGGACGGGCCCCTTGGCTACACCTTC. Amino acids: CASSLGGDGPLGYTF.

The table lists this clone with a few counts. The germline gene is not matched at one end of the junction; a read error may be the cause. The chain has TRBV7-7 and TRBJ2-7; weak D call: TRBD1 (5 bases). Per germline, CDR1 SSHAT and CDR2 FNYEAQ (reference sequence). The CDR3 sequence is 13 residues long. This CDR3 is CASSLDSGGEQYF. In DNA, the CDR3 is TGTGCTAGCAGCCTCGACAGTGGCGGCGAGCAGTACTTC.

The J gene is TRBJ2-7, the V gene TRBV6-1; D call uncertain. The CDR3 has 14 amino acids. CDR1 is MNHNS and CDR2 is SASEGT in the germline V gene. The V and J ends lost 3 bases and 1 base respectively, with 10 bases between them. The CDR3 region is CASSDPGRSYEQYF. The CDR3, as DNA: TGTGCCAGCAGTGACCCGGGTCGTTCCTACGAGCAGTACTTC.

The chain recombines TRBV6-5 with TRBJ1-1; 8 bases align to TRBD1. Trimming cost V 2 bases and J 1 base; bases outside gene matches: 0. Per the germline V gene, CDR1 is MNHEY and CDR2 is SVGAGI. The CDR3 totals 14 residues. The CDR3 sequence: CASSYGQGNTEAFF. CDR3 DNA sequence: TGTGCCAGCAGTTACGGACAGGGGAACACTGAAGCTTTCTTT.

This clone was detected a few times. The chain couples TRBV18 to TRBJ2-1; 8 positions agree with TRBD1. The CDR3 covers 14 residues. J was trimmed by 9 bases and V by 6 bases; bases with no gene match: 10. The germline CDR1 and CDR2 sequences are KGHSH and LQKENI. CDR3: CASSIGQGSGEQFF. The DNA of the CDR3 is TGTGCCAGCTCGATTGGACAGGGTTCTGGTGAGCAGTTCTTC.

The chain recombines TRBV4-2 with TRBJ2-3; TRBD2 agrees at 13 bases. The junction had 9 bases not matched to a gene; V was cut back by 1 base and J by 5 bases. The germline V gene has CDR1 LGHNA and CDR2 YNFKEQ. This CDR3 has 18 residues. CDR3: CASSQVTSGGALGDTQYF. The CDR3 nucleotides are TGTGCCAGCAGCCAAGTAACTAGCGGGGGGGCCTTGGGAGATACGCAGTATTTT.

This clone has a handful of counts. The V call is TRBV2, the J call TRBJ1-5; 9 bases map to TRBD1. This CDR3 spans 14 amino acids. The junction had 2 bases not matched to a gene; V was cut back by 8 bases and J by 0 bases. In germline, CDR1 is SNHLY, CDR2 FYNNEI. The CDR3 bases are TGTGCCAGCGGGACAGGGATTAGCAATCAGCCCCAGCATTTT. Its protein product is CASGTGISNQPQHF. The whole variable domain, remainder taken from reference TRBV2 and TRBJ1-5, is EPEVTQTPSHQVTQMGQEVILRCVPISNHLYFYWYRQILGQKVEFLVSFYNNEISEKSEIFDDQFSVERPDGSNFTLKIRSTKLEDSAMYFCASGTGISNQPQHFGDGTRLSIL.

This clone appeared a few times. J is TRBJ1-2 and V is TRBV2; D is perhaps TRBD1 (6 bases). The CDR3 sequence is 12 residues long. The V gene's germline CDR1 is SNHLY and CDR2 FYNNEI. The CDR3 spells CRAGGLEYGYTF. In nucleotides, the CDR3 is TGTAGGGCGGGGGGCTTGGAGTATGGCTACACCTTC.

The chain is built from TRBV5-1 and TRBJ2-4, with TRBD1 matching 8 bases. CDR3 length: 17 residues. Germline CDR1 SGHRS, CDR2 YFSETQ. Trimming cost V 4 bases and J 0 bases; bases outside gene matches: 9. DNA for the CDR3: TGCGCCAGCAGCACGGGACAGGCCCCTTTAGCCAAAAACATTCAGTACTTC. This codes for CASSTGQAPLAKNIQYF.